This entry lists 21 T cell receptor beta chains sequenced from one sample in a study of tumor-infiltrating lymphocytes in localized non-small cell lung cancer. Using immunoSEQ multiplex PCR, the repertoire was profiled, and TCRdb retains in-frame clones only, with some absent. This sample has about 14,000 clones, with about four fifths found just once. Sequenced sample: lung tumor tissue. The receptors stem from a human donor with non-small cell lung cancer.

This chain joins TRBV7-2 and TRBJ2-7; D is possibly TRBD2 (5 bases). This CDR3 comprises 14 residues. V dropped 4 bases and J dropped 4 bases, with 14 bases sitting between them. Germline V gene sequence: CDR1 SGHTA, CDR2 FQGNSA. CDR3 in amino acids: CASSYPTGVYEQYF. For the CDR3, the DNA is TGTGCCAGCAGCTATCCAACCGGGGTATACGAGCAGTACTTC.

Turning to this clone: One end of the junction does not line up with germline, which may come from a read error. V is TRBV7-7 and J is TRBJ2-5; D unclear. The CDR3 has 13 amino acids. Germline CDR1 is SSHAT and CDR2 is FNYEAQ (reference sequence). CDR3 protein: CASSLGRQETQYF. CDR3 sequence (DNA): TGTGCTAGCAGCTTAGGACGGCAAGAGACCCAGTACTTC.

This chain connects TRBV5-1 to TRBJ2-5; 9 bases are shared with TRBD1. Germline CDR1 reads SGHRS; CDR2 reads YFSETQ. CDR3 length: 20 residues. V lost 5 bases, J lost 2 bases, and 22 bases stayed unmatched. CDR3 residues: CASSRQPSTGTGPLQETQYF. The CDR3 bases are TGCGCCAGCAGTCGACAGCCGTCGACCGGGACAGGGCCCCTGCAAGAGACCCAGTACTTC. Full variable domain (remainder filled in from reference TRBV5-1 and TRBJ2-5): KAGVTQTPRYLIKTRGQQVTLSCSPISGHRSVSWYQQTPGQGLQFLFEYFSETQRNKGNFPGRFSGRQFSNSRSEMNVSTLELGDSALYLCASSRQPSTGTGPLQETQYFGPGTRLLVL.

This chain connects TRBV11-2 to TRBJ2-5, with 7 bases identical to TRBD1. V lost 6 bases, J lost 2 bases, and 6 bases stayed unmatched. The CDR3 sequence is 14 residues long. Germline lookup yields CDR1 SGHAT and CDR2 FQNNGV. The CDR3 DNA sequence: TGTGCCAGCAGGGGCCGGGACAGTCAAGAGACCCAGTACTTC. It is translated as CASRGRDSQETQYF. Filled out from reference TRBV11-2 and TRBJ2-5, the complete variable domain reads EAGVAQSPRYKIIEKRQSVAFWCNPISGHATLYWYQQILGQGPKLLIQFQNNGVVDDSQLPKDRFSAERLKGVDSTLKIQPAKLEDSAVYLCASRGRDSQETQYFGPGTRLLVL.

The genes are TRBV5-4 and TRBJ2-1, with TRBD1 matching over 9 bases. CDR3 length: 14 amino acids. V shed 3 bases, J shed 8 bases, and the junction held 6 bases outside the gene matches. Germline V CDR1 and CDR2: SGHNT, YYREEE (reference sequence). The chain's CDR3 is CASSWGQGSDEQFF. DNA for the CDR3: TGTGCCAGCAGCTGGGGACAGGGAAGTGATGAGCAGTTCTTC.

The gene calls are TRBV19 and TRBJ2-3; D is possibly TRBD1 (5 bases). V was shortened by 7 bases and J by 6 bases, with 23 bases between the two germline ends. The CDR3 has 16 residues. CDR1 LNHDA and CDR2 SQIVND come from the germline V gene (reference sequence). The CDR3 sequence is CASKIRPGNGADTQYF. The CDR3 DNA reads as TGTGCCAGTAAAATTCGCCCAGGGAACGGTGCGGATACGCAGTATTTT. The variable domain in full, with the rest retrieved from reference TRBV19 and TRBJ2-3, is DGGITQSPKYLFRKEGQNVTLSCEQNLNHDAMYWYRQDPGQGLRLIYYSQIVNDFQKGDIAEGYSVSREKKESFPLTVTSAQKNPTAFYLCASKIRPGNGADTQYFGPGTRLTVL.

The chain carries TRBV12-2 and TRBJ1-3; TRBD1, as called in the table, went unchecked against the DNA. TRBV12-2 is a recognized pseudogene. This CDR3 is built from 23 residues. CDR3: CASRLANSPPQGTGDGKGNTIYF. The CDR3, as DNA: TGTGCAAGTCGCTTAGCTAACTCCCCTCCGCAAGGGACAGGGGACGGAAAGGGAAACACCATATATTTT.

This clone was seen a handful of times. This sequence joins TRBV13 and TRBJ2-7; TRBD2 aligns across 7 bases. Trimming took 5 bases from V and 5 from J; bases not matched to a gene: 3. Looked up from germline, CDR1 is PRHDT and CDR2 is FYEKMQ (reference sequence). The CDR3 is made up of 12 amino acids. CDR3 loop: CASSLREDEQYF. The CDR3 bases are TGTGCCAGCAGCCTCCGGGAGGACGAGCAGTACTTC. The full variable domain, in which reference TRBV13 and TRBJ2-7 provide the parts outside the CDR3, is AAGVIQSPRHLIKEKRETATLKCYPIPRHDTVYWYQQGPGQDPQFLISFYEKMQSDKGSIPDRFSAQQFSDYHSELNMSSLELGDSALYFCASSLREDEQYFGPGTRLTVT.

This chain links TRBV9 with TRBJ1-5; D is undetermined. The CDR3 has 11 amino acids. The germline CDR1 and CDR2 sequences are SGDLS and YYNGEE. V gave up 4 bases and J gave up 11 bases, with 10 bases separating them. CDR3 bases: TGTGCCAGCAGCCCCCGCAGGACCCAGCATTTT. The encoded protein is CASSPRRTQHF. Combining the CDR3 with reference TRBV9 and TRBJ1-5 gives the whole variable domain DSGVTQTPKHLITATGQRVTLRCSPRSGDLSVYWYQQSLDQGLQFLIQYYNGEERAKGNILERFSAQQFPDLHSELNLSSLELGDSALYFCASSPRRTQHFGDGTRLSIL.

The chain is built from TRBV28 and TRBJ2-2, with D perhaps TRBD2 (5 bases). CDR1 is MDHEN and CDR2 is SYDVKM in the germline V gene. The CDR3 loop spans 14 amino acids. Trimming removed 2 bases at V and 1 base at J, with 5 bases between. CDR3 in DNA: TGTGCCAGCAGTTTACGGGGGAACACCGGGGAGCTGTTTTTT. It codes for CASSLRGNTGELFF. The full variable domain, in which reference TRBV28 and TRBJ2-2 provide the parts outside the CDR3, is DVKVTQSSRYLVKRTGEKVFLECVQDMDHENMFWYRQDPGLGLRLIYFSYDVKMKEKGDIPEGYSVSREKKERFSLILESASTNQTSMYLCASSLRGNTGELFFGEGSRLTVL.

The chain links TRBV6-1 to TRBJ2-2, with TRBD2 matching 11 bases. There are 15 residues in the CDR3. The trim removed 7 bases at V and 4 bases at J, leaving 5 bases unmatched. Per the germline V gene, CDR1 is MNHNS and CDR2 is SASEGT. The CDR3 loop reads CASNWLAGGTGELFF. The CDR3 nucleotides read TGTGCCAGCAATTGGCTAGCGGGGGGCACCGGGGAGCTGTTTTTT.

V usage is TRBV5-1 and J usage is TRBJ2-3; no clear D gene. The CDR3 runs 13 residues. The germline CDR1 and CDR2 sequences are SGHRS and YFSETQ. V lost 1 base and J 3 bases, leaving 6 bases between the germline ends. The CDR3 reads CASSLMQTDTQYF. CDR3 coding DNA: TGCGCCAGCAGCTTGATGCAGACAGATACGCAGTATTTT.

The chain recombines TRBV7-2 with TRBJ2-3; TRBD1 agrees at 9 bases. Germline lookup yields CDR1 SGHTA and CDR2 FQGNSA. The ends lost 5 bases at V and 5 bases at J; junction bases unmatched: 11. The CDR3 sequence is 16 residues long. CDR3 DNA sequence: TGTGCCAGCAGCCAGGGACAGGGATACTCGAAAGATACGCAGTATTTT. This encodes CASSQGQGYSKDTQYF.

The chain links TRBV7-2 to TRBJ1-1, with TRBD1 identical over 12 bases. Trimming took 6 bases from V and 5 from J; bases not matched to a gene: 4. The CDR3 has 14 residues. The V gene's germline CDR1 is SGHTA and CDR2 FQGNSA. The DNA of the CDR3 is TGTGCCAGCAGACAGGGACAGGGGGCTACTGAAGCTTTCTTT. Amino acid sequence: CASRQGQGATEAFF.

This clone was detected only once. CDR3 sequence reads: CASSLFRHTEAFF. The DNA for the CDR3 is TGTGCCAGCAGCTTATTTAGGCACACTGAAGCTTTCTTT. The gene calls are TRBV7-9 and TRBJ1-1, with no clear D. CDR1 is SEHNR, CDR2 FQNEAQ, per germline (reference sequence). The CDR3 has 13 amino acids. Trimming cost V 2 bases and J 3 bases, with 7 bases left between them.

Concerning this clone itself: A read error may produce the germline difference seen at one junction end. This chain connects TRBV7-7 to TRBJ2-1, with a weak D call TRBD2 (5 bases). The germline V gene encodes CDR1 SSHAT and CDR2 FNYEAQ (reference sequence). There are 14 residues in the CDR3. The CDR3 protein is CASSLAGLANEQFF. The DNA of the CDR3 is TGTGCTAGCAGCTTAGCCGGACTCGCCAATGAGCAGTTCTTC.

This chain uses TRBV15 with TRBJ1-2, with unresolved D. V lost 2 bases and J 0 bases, leaving 7 bases between the germline ends. Germline-derived CDR1 and CDR2 are LNHNV and YYDKDF (reference sequence). The CDR3 consists of 14 residues. CDR3 DNA sequence: TGTGCCACCAGCAGATTCTCGGCTAACTATGGCTACACCTTC. The encoded protein is CATSRFSANYGYTF.

The rearrangement joins TRBV18 to TRBJ2-2; TRBD2 might be the D (5 bases). Trimming left V 3 bases short and J 1 base short, with 9 bases between. Germline lookup yields CDR1 KGHSH and CDR2 LQKENI. This CDR3 contains 15 residues. The CDR3 loop reads CASSPPGRNTGELFF. For the CDR3, the DNA is TGTGCCAGCTCACCGCCGGGGAGGAACACCGGGGAGCTGTTTTTT.

The V call is TRBV7-2, the J call TRBJ2-7, with D possibly being TRBD2 (6 bases). Germline assignment: CDR1 SGHTA and CDR2 FQGNSA. Trimming took 1 base from V and 3 from J, leaving 13 bases between them. The CDR3 totals 15 residues. CDR3 in amino acids: CASSLGGTRYYEQYF. The CDR3 bases are TGTGCCAGCAGCTTAGGCGGGACTCGCTACTACGAGCAGTACTTC.

The chain carries TRBV2 and TRBJ2-3, with D perhaps given as TRBD1 or TRBD2 (6 bases each). The CDR3 length is 14 residues. V lost 8 bases and J 5 bases, leaving 17 bases between the germline ends. Germline values: CDR1 SNHLY, CDR2 FYNNEI. The CDR3 region has the DNA TGTGCCAGCTCCTCGGGGGCCCCGGGAGATACGCAGTATTTT. It is translated as CASSSGAPGDTQYF.

V is TRBV27 and J is TRBJ1-4, with D hard to call. V lost 6 bases and J 0 bases, leaving 11 bases between the germline ends. Germline assignment: CDR1 MNHEY and CDR2 SMNVEV (reference sequence). The CDR3 length is 15 residues. CDR3 in DNA: TGTGCCAGCAGCCCGCAACGGGCAACTAATGAAAAACTGTTTTTT. Its translation: CASSPQRATNEKLFF.